This is a list of T cell receptor beta chains from one sample in a study of cytomegalovirus exposure and HLA in healthy donors. Profiled with immunoSEQ multiplex PCR; TCRdb holds only in-frame clones, not every one. The sample has 300,000 to 400,000 clones, 70% to 90% seen once. Sample: PBMCs. These receptors were collected from a young woman in good health and CMV-seronegative. The CDR3 runs from the conserved cysteine through the conserved F or W.

J,V,CDR3
TRBJ1-5,TRBV29-1,CSVVTGINQPQHF
TRBJ1-4,TRBV7-9,CASSLEIAGEKLFF
TRBJ2-7,TRBV5-5,CASSLFDRPSYEQYF
TRBJ2-1,TRBV10-3,CAIRTGDNKFF
TRBJ1-1,TRBV10-1,CASSALPNTEAFF
TRBJ2-1,TRBV12-5,CASGSDIYEQFF
TRBJ1-1,TRBV27,CASSMAGGGWTEAFF
TRBJ2-1,TRBV9,CASSGGRENSYNEQFF
TRBJ2-5,TRBV5-4,CASSSPGTGRKTQYF
TRBJ2-1,TRBV30,CAWRAGTSGRNEQFF
TRBJ2-5,TRBV5-4,CASSSLWATEGGETQYF
TRBJ1-1,TRBV29-1,CSVGRGLNTEAFF
TRBJ1-5,TRBV15,CATKIRNSNQPQHF
TRBJ2-7,TRBV18,CASSKGLAGPPYEQYF
TRBJ2-7,TRBV6-5,CASSYGELTYEQYF
TRBJ1-5,TRBV5-6,CASSPGTERYSNQPQHF
TRBJ1-2,TRBV9,CASSERGFGYTF
TRBJ2-5,TRBV25-1,CASLPAGYQETQYF
TRBJ2-7,TRBV14,CASSGTGAYEQYF
TRBJ2-1,TRBV25-1,CASTGTGGLLSYNEQFF
TRBJ1-2,TRBV7-8,CASSPGQGARGYTF
TRBJ2-5,TRBV19,CASSIVGSGRADETQYF